A selection of T cell receptor beta chains follows, all from one sample in a study of shared clonotypes between healthy human individuals. Sequencing used immunoSEQ multiplex PCR; TCRdb keeps in-frame clones, though not all of them. The sample holds under 2.5 million clones, approximately 90% seen once. The sample consisted of naive CD4+ T cells from PBMCs. The receptor source for this set is a man between 18 and 35 years old in good health. Some clones in this sample may be carry-over from other donors' samples. Both conserved end residues are part of each CDR3.

len: 14; v_gene: TRBV5-4; CDR3aa: CASSLDPMNTEAFF
len: 15; v_gene: TRBV30; CDR3aa: CAWIGQDISGNTIYF
len: 17; v_gene: TRBV28; CDR3aa: CASSSYHPSSGANVLTF
len: 13; v_gene: TRBV10-3; CDR3aa: CAIRDSQNTEAFF
len: 14; v_gene: TRBV5-8; CDR3aa: CASSQRQGDQPQHF
len: 14; v_gene: TRBV6-5; CDR3aa: CASSYTAGRDTQYF
len: 11; v_gene: TRBV2; CDR3aa: CASSDGASQYF
len: 17; v_gene: TRBV19; CDR3aa: CASQSPGRGRYAGELFF
len: 18; v_gene: TRBV4-3; CDR3aa: CASSQDYTPGTTVREQYF
len: 17; v_gene: TRBV30; CDR3aa: CAWSVQRRGQGIYGYTF
len: 12; v_gene: TRBV25-1; CDR3aa: CASSESRGRAFF
len: 14; v_gene: TRBV5-4; CDR3aa: CASSLGGSTDTQYF
len: 16; v_gene: TRBV5-1; CDR3aa: CASSLTTGGHNNEQFF
len: 14; v_gene: TRBV9; CDR3aa: CASSRGGKWGELFF
len: 15; v_gene: TRBV28; CDR3aa: CASSLAGWTYNEQFF
len: 16; v_gene: TRBV7-8; CDR3aa: CASRHRTSGPYNEQFF
len: 16; v_gene: TRBV6-6; CDR3aa: CASNHPGQGVPGELFF
len: 16; v_gene: TRBV7-9; CDR3aa: CASSLYGEASNTEAFF
len: 13; v_gene: TRBV6-5; CDR3aa: CASSYSPGQPQHF
len: 15; v_gene: TRBV7-9; CDR3aa: CASSLVLGAQGEQYF
len: 13; v_gene: TRBV6-1; CDR3aa: CASRGLTQETQYF
len: 16; v_gene: TRBV25-1; CDR3aa: CASSEGGTQANYGYTF
len: 15; v_gene: TRBV29-1; CDR3aa: CSFGWAGATSYEQYF
len: 14; v_gene: TRBV28; CDR3aa: CASSLRGLADEQYF
len: 13; v_gene: TRBV5-4; CDR3aa: CASSKKGDGELFF
len: 16; v_gene: TRBV7-3; CDR3aa: CASSRTGVSNTGELFF
len: 14; v_gene: TRBV5-4; CDR3aa: CASSLGTENTEAFF
len: 13; v_gene: TRBV5-1; CDR3aa: CATSDTVRREQYF
len: 18; v_gene: TRBV19; CDR3aa: CASSMLPGRMISNQPQHF
len: 13; v_gene: TRBV6-5; CDR3aa: CASRPTGSYEQYF
len: 14; v_gene: TRBV9; CDR3aa: CASSATGTSYEQYF
len: 12; v_gene: TRBV6-5; CDR3aa: CASTLKRRKQYF
len: 16; v_gene: TRBV18; CDR3aa: CASSPGLIGLADEQYF
len: 17; v_gene: TRBV28; CDR3aa: CASSLPPGLWYQETQYF
len: 16; v_gene: TRBV6-4; CDR3aa: CASSDSRQTNTGELFF
len: 20; v_gene: TRBV27; CDR3aa: CASSFPRRRGVSSGANVLTF
len: 16; v_gene: TRBV2; CDR3aa: CASSSRLAVSTDTQYF
len: 12; v_gene: TRBV6-5; CDR3aa: CASSYPFSPLHF
len: 11; v_gene: TRBV2; CDR3aa: CASMGFEKLFF
len: 17; v_gene: TRBV2; CDR3aa: CASSGIFSGTGVTEAFF
len: 12; v_gene: TRBV29-1; CDR3aa: CSVAGLQGPQYF
len: 16; v_gene: TRBV6-6; CDR3aa: CASSYSPSPTYNEQFF
len: 14; v_gene: TRBV5-4; CDR3aa: CASSFFRDTGELFF
len: 14; v_gene: TRBV5-4; CDR3aa: CASSVGQVGYGYTF
len: 14; v_gene: TRBV7-3; CDR3aa: CASSLAGLNNEQFF
len: 13; v_gene: TRBV18; CDR3aa: CASSGAPNQPQHF
len: 16; v_gene: TRBV15; CDR3aa: CATSRTRGTLGETQYF
len: 13; v_gene: TRBV6-6; CDR3aa: CASSPDWFQPQHF
len: 14; v_gene: TRBV5-1; CDR3aa: CASSLRGLGAPLHF
len: 13; v_gene: TRBV4-1; CDR3aa: CASSRTVGETQYF
len: 13; v_gene: TRBV5-6; CDR3aa: CASSRTQGGEQFF
len: 15; v_gene: TRBV5-1; CDR3aa: CASTGGFSGANVLTF
len: 14; v_gene: TRBV7-9; CDR3aa: CASSLDRGGNTIYF
len: 13; v_gene: TRBV2; CDR3aa: CASKGNANYGYTF
len: 15; v_gene: TRBV27; CDR3aa: CASSGTSGSGYTQYF
len: 13; v_gene: TRBV9; CDR3aa: CASSVQPTDTQYF
len: 15; v_gene: TRBV5-4; CDR3aa: CASRVKGGIVREQYF
len: 16; v_gene: TRBV5-1; CDR3aa: CASSRGPGPGTYEQYF
len: 13; v_gene: TRBV29-1; CDR3aa: CSGTGTAPYEQYF